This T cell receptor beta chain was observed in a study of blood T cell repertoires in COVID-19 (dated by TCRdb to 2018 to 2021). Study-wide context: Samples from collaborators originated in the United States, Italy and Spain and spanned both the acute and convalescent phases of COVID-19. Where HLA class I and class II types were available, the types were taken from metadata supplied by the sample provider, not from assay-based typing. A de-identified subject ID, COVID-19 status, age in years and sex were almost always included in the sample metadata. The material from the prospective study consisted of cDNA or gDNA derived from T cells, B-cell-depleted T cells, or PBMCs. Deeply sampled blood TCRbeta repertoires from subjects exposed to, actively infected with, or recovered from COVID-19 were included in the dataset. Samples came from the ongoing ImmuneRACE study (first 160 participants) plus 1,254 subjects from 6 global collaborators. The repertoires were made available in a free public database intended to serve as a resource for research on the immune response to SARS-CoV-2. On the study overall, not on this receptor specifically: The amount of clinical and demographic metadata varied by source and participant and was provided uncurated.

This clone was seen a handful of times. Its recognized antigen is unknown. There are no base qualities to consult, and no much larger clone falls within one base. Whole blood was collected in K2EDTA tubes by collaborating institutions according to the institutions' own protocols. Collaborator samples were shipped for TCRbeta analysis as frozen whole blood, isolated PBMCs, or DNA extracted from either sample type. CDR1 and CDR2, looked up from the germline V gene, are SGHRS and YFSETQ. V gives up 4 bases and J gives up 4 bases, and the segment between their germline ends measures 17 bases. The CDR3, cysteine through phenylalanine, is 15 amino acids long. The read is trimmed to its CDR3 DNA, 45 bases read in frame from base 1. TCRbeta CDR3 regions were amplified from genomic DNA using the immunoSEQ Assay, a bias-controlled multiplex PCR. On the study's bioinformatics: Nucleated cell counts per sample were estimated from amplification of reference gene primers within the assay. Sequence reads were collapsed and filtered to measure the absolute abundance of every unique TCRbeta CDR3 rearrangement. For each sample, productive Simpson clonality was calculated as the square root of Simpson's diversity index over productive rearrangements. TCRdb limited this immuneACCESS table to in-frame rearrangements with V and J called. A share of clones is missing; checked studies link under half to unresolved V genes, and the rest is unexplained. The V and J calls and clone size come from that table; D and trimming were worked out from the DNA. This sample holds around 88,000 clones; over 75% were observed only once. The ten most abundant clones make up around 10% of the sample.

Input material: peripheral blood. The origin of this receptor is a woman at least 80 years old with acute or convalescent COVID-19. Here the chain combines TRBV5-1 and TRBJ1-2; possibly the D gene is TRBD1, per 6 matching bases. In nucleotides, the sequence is TGCGCCAGCAGCCCCGGACAGCCACTAAGCTATGGCTACACCTTC. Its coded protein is CASSPGQPLSYGYTF.